This T cell receptor (beta chain) came from a study of Graves' ophthalmopathy and Graves' hyperthyroidism. RNA transcripts provided the template for amplifying TCR beta CDR3 regions. Investigators did first-round RT-PCR with HTBI primers, then second-round multiplex PCR. TCRdb fed the multiplex PCR reads into MiXCR, producing one record per CDR3 protein. The sample consists of 650,000 to 800,000 distinct CDR3 sequences, more than 40% of them appearing once. Trimming removed 3 bases from V and 4 bases from J; junction bases left unmatched: 4. The CDR3 is 15 amino acids. J is TRBJ2-7 and V is TRBV7-1; 12 bases line up with TRBD2. TRBV7-1 is recorded as an ORF, its role being uncertain. Sample: peripheral blood. The receptor comes from an adult man with Graves' ophthalmopathy. DNA for the CDR3: TGTGCCAGCAGCTCTTCTAGCGGGGGGGGATACGAGCAGTACTTC. Amino acid sequence: CASSSSSGGGYEQYF.